Following are 27 T cell receptor beta chains from one sample sequenced in a study of cytomegalovirus exposure and HLA in healthy donors. 13 Jbeta primers and 60 Vbeta primers were used for the PCR. The assay was immunoSEQ multiplex PCR, and TCRdb's table has in-frame clones only and misses some. The table has under 90,000 clones, about 80% seen once. The sequencing sample was made of PBMCs. These receptors all come from a man aged 50 to 59 in good health and CMV-seropositive.

This clone turned up a few times. This sequence joins TRBV6-5 and TRBJ1-1; 9 nucleotides match TRBD1. V shed 0 bases, J shed 4 bases, and the junction held 3 bases outside the gene matches. The CDR3 is 15 amino acids. The germline V gene has CDR1 MNHEY and CDR2 SVGAGI. CDR3 region: CASSYSTGGFTEAFF. The CDR3 DNA sequence: TGTGCCAGCAGTTACTCGACAGGGGGGTTCACTGAAGCTTTCTTT.

V and J are TRBV27 and TRBJ2-1; maybe TRBD2 (6 bases). The CDR3 consists of 15 residues. V lost 5 bases to trimming and J lost 0 bases, with 11 bases between them. The germline V gene has CDR1 MNHEY and CDR2 SMNVEV (reference sequence). The chain's CDR3 is CASSGGKFSYNEQFF. In DNA, the CDR3 is TGTGCCAGCAGTGGAGGGAAATTCTCCTACAATGAGCAGTTCTTC.

CDR3 loop: CATSRDRGEQFF. In DNA form, the CDR3 reads TGTGCCACCAGCAGAGATAGAGGCGAGCAGTTCTTC. This chain joins TRBV15 and TRBJ2-1; D uncertain. Trimming removed 0 bases from V and 10 bases from J, with 7 bases in between. This CDR3 comprises 12 residues. Germline V gives CDR1 LNHNV, CDR2 YYDKDF (reference sequence).

The chain combines TRBV30 with TRBJ1-2; D call uncertain. In germline, CDR1 is GTSNPN, CDR2 SVGIG (reference sequence). The CDR3 is 13 residues long. V lost 1 base and J 0 bases, leaving 6 bases between the germline ends. The CDR3 here is CAWSAVANYGYTF. The CDR3 nucleotides read TGTGCCTGGAGTGCGGTAGCTAACTATGGCTACACCTTC.

V and J are TRBV18 and TRBJ2-7; 9 bases are a match to TRBD1. V lost 3 bases to trimming and J lost 0 bases; unmatched junction nucleotides: 3. CDR3 length: 15 residues. Germline V gene data show CDR1 as KGHSH and CDR2 as LQKENI. Here the CDR3 DNA reads TGTGCCAGCTCACCGGGGACAGGGTTCTCCTACGAGCAGTACTTC. Protein product: CASSPGTGFSYEQYF.

The chain couples TRBV15 to TRBJ2-7; unclear D gene. The germline gives CDR1 LNHNV, CDR2 YYDKDF (reference sequence). This CDR3 has 14 amino acids. V lost 0 bases and J lost 2, with 8 bases in between. CDR3 residues: CATSREPSTYEQYF. CDR3 nucleotide sequence: TGTGCCACCAGCAGAGAGCCTAGTACCTACGAGCAGTACTTC.

V and J are TRBV14 and TRBJ2-7, with D tentatively TRBD1 (6 bases). Germline CDR1 SGHDN, CDR2 FVKESK. Trimming took 6 bases from V and 2 from J, leaving 14 bases between them. This CDR3 is 14 amino acids long. The CDR3 DNA follows: TGTGCCAGCAGGCAGGACGACAGGACCTACGAGCAGTACTTC. Protein: CASRQDDRTYEQYF.

This clone was observed a single time. The chain recombines TRBV30 with TRBJ1-3, with no clear D. This CDR3 is built from 12 residues. V gave up 3 bases and J gave up 3 bases, with 6 bases separating them. The germline gives CDR1 GTSNPN, CDR2 SVGIG (reference sequence). The CDR3 loop is CAWSEVGNTIYF. CDR3 nucleotides: TGTGCCTGGAGCGAGGTTGGAAACACCATATATTTT.

This clone showed up just a few times. V is TRBV5-8 and J is TRBJ2-4, with 9 bases fitting TRBD1. The CDR3 runs 15 residues. Germline CDR1 is SGHTS and CDR2 is YDEGEE. V dropped 0 bases and J dropped 9; count of bases not matched to a gene: 7. The CDR3: CASSLEGTGSSIQYF. The CDR3 bases are TGTGCCAGCAGCTTGGAAGGGACAGGGAGTTCCATTCAGTACTTC.

The chain carries TRBV7-6 and TRBJ2-1; TRBD2 might be the D (6 bases). The length of the CDR3 is 13 residues. Looked up from germline, CDR1 is SGHVS and CDR2 is FNYEAQ. The germline V and J ends were trimmed by 3 bases and 7 bases, with 10 bases remaining between them. The CDR3 spells CASSFRRENEQFF. CDR3 DNA: TGTGCCAGCAGCTTCAGACGGGAGAATGAGCAGTTCTTC.

This clone has just one count. The chain uses TRBV4-2 and TRBJ1-5; D gene unclear. V was trimmed by 0 bases and J by 5 bases, leaving 11 bases between them. The CDR3 consists of 15 residues. CDR1 is LGHNA and CDR2 is YNFKEQ in the germline V gene. The CDR3 here is CASSQDNTADQPQHF. The DNA for the CDR3 is TGTGCCAGCAGCCAAGATAATACGGCGGATCAGCCCCAGCATTTT.

The chain has TRBV21-1 and TRBJ2-1; no DNA check was done on the table's D call, TRBD2. TRBV21-1 is shown as a pseudogene. This CDR3 is 16 amino acids long. The CDR3 DNA follows: TGTGCCAGCACCTTCTGGAGGGGGGGACCCTACAATGAGCAGTTCTTC. Its translation is CASTFWRGGPYNEQFF.

The J gene is TRBJ2-1, the V gene TRBV30, with 8 bases lining up with TRBD2. Trimming removed 2 bases from V and 7 bases from J; junction bases left unmatched: 10. CDR3 size: 15 residues. The germline V gene encodes CDR1 GTSNPN and CDR2 SVGIG (reference sequence). CDR3 protein: CAWSSGLAGLNEQFF. As DNA, the CDR3 is TGTGCCTGGAGTAGCGGCCTAGCGGGCCTGAATGAGCAGTTCTTC.

The J gene is TRBJ2-7, the V gene TRBV30; 8 bases map to TRBD2. Germline V gene data show CDR1 as GTSNPN and CDR2 as SVGIG (reference sequence). The CDR3 is 13 amino acids. V gave up 1 base and J gave up 6 bases; unmatched junction bases: 5. CDR3 bases: TGTGCCTGGAGTGCGGGACTAGTCAGCGAGCAGTACTTC. Its translation: CAWSAGLVSEQYF. The full variable domain, with the rest looked up from reference TRBV30 and TRBJ2-7, is SQTIHQWPATLVQPVGSPLSLECTVEGTSNPNLYWYRQAAGRGLQLLFYSVGIGQISSEVPQNLSASRPQDRQFILSSKKLLLSDSGFYLCAWSAGLVSEQYFGPGTRLTVT.

This chain links TRBV7-9 with TRBJ1-1; D is uncertain. The CDR3 totals 13 residues. The germline V gene encodes CDR1 SEHNR and CDR2 FQNEAQ (reference sequence). The V and J ends lost 5 bases and 5 bases respectively, with 12 bases between them. CDR3 in amino acids: CASSPPSGTEAFF. CDR3 coding DNA: TGTGCCAGCAGCCCCCCTTCGGGGACTGAAGCTTTCTTT. Together with reference TRBV7-9 and TRBJ1-1, the CDR3 gives the full variable domain: DTGVSQNPRHKITKRGQNVTFRCDPISEHNRLYWYRQTLGQGPEFLTYFQNEAQLEKSRLLSDRFSAERPKGSFSTLEIQRTEQGDSAMYLCASSPPSGTEAFFGQGTRLTVV.

The rearrangement uses TRBV11-3 and TRBJ2-3, with TRBD2 matching over 8 bases. Germline values: CDR1 SGHNT, CDR2 YENEEA. V shed 6 bases, J shed 2 bases, and the junction held 4 bases outside the gene matches. The CDR3 consists of 14 residues. The CDR3 protein is CASRPGLVTDTQYF. The CDR3, as DNA: TGTGCCAGCAGGCCGGGACTAGTCACAGATACGCAGTATTTT.

The chain uses TRBV2 and TRBJ2-1; possible D gene TRBD2, 6 bases. V lost 6 bases to trimming and J lost 0 bases, with 15 bases between them. This CDR3 is built from 16 residues. Germline assignment: CDR1 SNHLY and CDR2 FYNNEI. The DNA for the CDR3 is TGTGCCAGCAGAGGGACGGGACTTTCCTCCTACAATGAGCAGTTCTTC. Protein product: CASRGTGLSSYNEQFF.

The gene calls are TRBV6-1 and TRBJ2-2, with TRBD2 matching 10 bases. The CDR3 totals 14 residues. CDR1 is MNHNS, CDR2 SASEGT, per germline. V lost 4 bases and J lost 7; bases outside the gene matches: 3. CDR3 loop: CASSGGLAVGELFF. The CDR3 DNA reads TGTGCCAGCAGTGGAGGACTAGCGGTCGGGGAGCTGTTTTTT.

The sample holds a few counts of this clone. V usage is TRBV6-1 and J usage is TRBJ2-1, with D possibly matching TRBD2 (6 bases). CDR3 length equals 15 residues. V lost 8 bases, J lost 1 base, and 15 bases lay in between. Per germline, CDR1 MNHNS and CDR2 SASEGT. The CDR3 loop is CASSVEGESYNEQFF. The DNA for the CDR3 is TGTGCCAGCTCCGTGGAGGGAGAATCCTACAATGAGCAGTTCTTC.

A few counts support this clone. This chain connects TRBV27 to TRBJ1-1; D is perhaps TRBD1 (6 bases). Germline V CDR1 and CDR2: MNHEY, SMNVEV (reference sequence). CDR3 length equals 14 residues. The germline V and J ends were trimmed by 2 bases and 1 base, with 8 bases remaining between them. The DNA for the CDR3 is TGTGCCAGCAGTTTAGGACAGAGGAACACTGAAGCTTTCTTT. Translated, it gives CASSLGQRNTEAFF.

The chain couples TRBV7-2 to TRBJ2-5; D possibly corresponds to TRBD2 (5 bases). This CDR3 is built from 13 residues. CDR1 is SGHTA, CDR2 FQGNSA, per germline. Trimming removed 8 bases at V and 4 bases at J, with 14 bases between. The CDR3, as DNA: TGTGCCAGCCTAAAGAGGGTCGGAGAGACCCAGTACTTC. This codes for CASLKRVGETQYF.

This chain connects TRBV27 to TRBJ2-3; D might be TRBD2 (7 bases). The CDR3 totals 18 residues. CDR1 MNHEY and CDR2 SMNVEV come from the germline V gene (reference sequence). V lost 6 bases and J lost 4, with 26 bases in between. CDR3 residues: CASSPSALGAGVPDTQYF. CDR3 DNA sequence: TGTGCCAGCAGCCCATCAGCCTTGGGGGCGGGAGTGCCAGATACGCAGTATTTT.

The chain couples TRBV10-2 to TRBJ2-5, with 10 bases aligning to TRBD2. Germline CDR1 is WSHSY and CDR2 is SAAADI. J gave up 3 bases and V 5 bases, and 12 bases lay outside the gene matches. CDR3 length equals 17 residues. The CDR3 bases are TGCGCCAGCAGTAATAGTAGAAAACTAGCGGGGAAAGAGACCCAGTACTTC. Its protein is CASSNSRKLAGKETQYF.

This clone has just a few counts. The rearrangement links TRBV5-4 to TRBJ1-2; 7 bases map to TRBD1. Germline V gene sequence: CDR1 SGHNT, CDR2 YYREEE (reference sequence). V was clipped by 5 bases and J by 2 bases; unmatched bases: 3. This CDR3 contains 13 residues. CDR3 protein: CASRTQGNYGYTF. In nucleotides, the CDR3 is TGTGCCAGCAGGACACAGGGGAACTATGGCTACACCTTC. Variable domain in full (rest from reference TRBV5-4 and TRBJ1-2): ETGVTQSPTHLIKTRGQQVTLRCSSQSGHNTVSWYQQALGQGPQFIFQYYREEENGRGNFPPRFSGLQFPNYSSELNVNALELDDSALYLCASRTQGNYGYTFGSGTRLTVV.

Note on this clone: Likely a read error: the CDR3 ends without its conserved phenylalanine or tryptophan. It is unclear where the CDR3 begins or ends on the DNA, so no DNA is shown, and the CDR3 is as TCRdb lists it. The chain joins TRBV15 to TRBJ1-2; the table gives TRBD1 as D, unverified against the DNA. The CDR3 is 12 amino acids in total, end residues counted. Germline V gene data show CDR1 as LNHNV and CDR2 as YYDKDF (reference sequence). CDR3 in amino acids: CATSIRGRDARV.

The chain recombines TRBV5-4 with TRBJ2-6; the D gene is possibly TRBD1 (6 bases). V lost 4 bases and J lost 0, with 17 bases in between. There are 18 residues in the CDR3. Germline-derived CDR1 and CDR2 are SGHNT and YYREEE (reference sequence). In DNA, the CDR3 is TGTGCCAGCAGCCCTGGGGACACTTCCGGCTCTGGGGCCAACGTCCTGACTTTC. This codes for CASSPGDTSGSGANVLTF.

A note on this clone: A read error may account for a junction end that differs from germline. V gene TRBV6-4 combines with J gene TRBJ2-7, with D perhaps TRBD1 (6 bases). The length of the CDR3 is 13 residues. Germline V CDR1 and CDR2: MRHNA, SNTAGT. CDR3 bases: TGTGCCAGCAGTGATCGTCAGGGGTCCCGCCTCAACTTC. This codes for CASSDRQGSRLNF.